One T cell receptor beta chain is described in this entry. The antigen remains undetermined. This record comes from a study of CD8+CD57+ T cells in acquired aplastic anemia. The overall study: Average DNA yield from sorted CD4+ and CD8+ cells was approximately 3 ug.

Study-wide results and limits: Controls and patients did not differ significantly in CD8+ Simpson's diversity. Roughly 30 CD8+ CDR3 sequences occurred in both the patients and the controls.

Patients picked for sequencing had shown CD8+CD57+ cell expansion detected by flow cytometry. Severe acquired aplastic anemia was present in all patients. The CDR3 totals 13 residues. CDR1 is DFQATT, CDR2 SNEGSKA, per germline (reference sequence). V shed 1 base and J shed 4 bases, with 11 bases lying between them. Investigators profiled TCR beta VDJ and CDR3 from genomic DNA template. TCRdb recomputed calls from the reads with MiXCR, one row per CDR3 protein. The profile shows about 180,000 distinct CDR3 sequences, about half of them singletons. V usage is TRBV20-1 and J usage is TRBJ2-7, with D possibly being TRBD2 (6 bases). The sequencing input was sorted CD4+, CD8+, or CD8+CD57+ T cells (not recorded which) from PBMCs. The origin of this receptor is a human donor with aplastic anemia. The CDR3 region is CSARGAGRYEQYF. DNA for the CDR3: TGCAGTGCTAGAGGAGCGGGCAGATACGAGCAGTACTTC.